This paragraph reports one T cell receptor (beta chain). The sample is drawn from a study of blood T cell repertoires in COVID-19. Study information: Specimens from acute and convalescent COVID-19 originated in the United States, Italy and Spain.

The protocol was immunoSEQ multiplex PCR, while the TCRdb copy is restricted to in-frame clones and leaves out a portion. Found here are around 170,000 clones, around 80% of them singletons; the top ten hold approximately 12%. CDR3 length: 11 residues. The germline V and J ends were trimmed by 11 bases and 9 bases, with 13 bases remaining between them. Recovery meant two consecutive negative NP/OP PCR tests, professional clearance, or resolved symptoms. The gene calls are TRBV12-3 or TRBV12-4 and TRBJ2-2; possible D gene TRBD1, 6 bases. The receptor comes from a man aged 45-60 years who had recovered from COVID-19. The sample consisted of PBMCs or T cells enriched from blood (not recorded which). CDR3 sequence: CAVKGDRELFF. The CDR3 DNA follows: TGTGCCGTAAAGGGGGACCGGGAGCTGTTTTTT.